This is a list of T cell receptor beta chains from one sample in a study of cytotoxic CD8 clonotypes in ibrutinib-treated CLL. Some clones are missing from TCRdb's copy, which holds only in-frame ones; the method was immunoSEQ multiplex PCR. The data hold 150,000 or so clones, with 70% to 90% observed a single time. Sequenced material: PBMCs, taken after 36 months of ibrutinib treatment. All receptors come from a human donor with chronic lymphocytic leukemia. Both conserved end residues are part of each CDR3. A D gene is named only where the DNA matches it firmly. Not every row has a clone size; where given, it reads once, few, many or a size class.

d_call: -
j_call: TRBJ2-1
clone_size: -
v_call: TRBV4-1
cdr3_nt: TGCGCCAGCAGCCAAGACCAGGCGGGGAATGAGCAGTTCTTC
cdr3_aa: CASSQDQAGNEQFF

d_call: -
j_call: TRBJ2-2
clone_size: -
v_call: TRBV27
cdr3_nt: TGTGCCACCTCCCAACCCACCGGGGAGCTGTTTTTT
cdr3_aa: CATSQPTGELFF

d_call: -
j_call: TRBJ2-3
clone_size: few
v_call: TRBV5-1
cdr3_nt: TGCGCCAGCAGCCCCTTGACTAGCACAGATACGCAGTATTTT
cdr3_aa: CASSPLTSTDTQYF

d_call: TRBD2
j_call: TRBJ2-1
clone_size: few
v_call: TRBV10-1
cdr3_nt: TGCGCCAGCAGTATAAGCGGGGGGAGGATTAATGAGCAGTTCTTC
cdr3_aa: CASSISGGRINEQFF

d_call: -
j_call: TRBJ1-2
clone_size: -
v_call: TRBV2
cdr3_nt: TGTGCCAGCAGTGATGGGACCAACCTTAACAGGGACGGCTACACCTTC
cdr3_aa: CASSDGTNLNRDGYTF

d_call: TRBD1
j_call: TRBJ1-4
clone_size: -
v_call: TRBV11-2
cdr3_nt: TGTGCCAGCAGTTCCCAGGGGGCGCCGAATGAAAAACTGTTTTTT
cdr3_aa: CASSSQGAPNEKLFF

d_call: TRBD1
j_call: TRBJ1-5
clone_size: few
v_call: TRBV29-1
cdr3_nt: TGCAGCGTTGGGCAGGGGGCAAATCAGCCCCAGCATTTT
cdr3_aa: CSVGQGANQPQHF

d_call: -
j_call: TRBJ2-3
clone_size: -
v_call: TRBV5-5
cdr3_nt: TGTGCCAGCAGGTTACCCGGAGGGGGCCCGGGCACAGATACGCAGTATTTT
cdr3_aa: CASRLPGGGPGTDTQYF

d_call: -
j_call: TRBJ1-2
clone_size: -
v_call: TRBV25-1
cdr3_nt: TGTGCCAGCAGTTGCGACGCACTGGGAAAGACCTATGGCTACACCTTC
cdr3_aa: CASSCDALGKTYGYTF

d_call: TRBD1
j_call: TRBJ2-7
clone_size: -
v_call: TRBV5-1
cdr3_nt: TGCGCCAGCAGACCGGGGACAGGGGCGGGCGAGCAGTACTTC
cdr3_aa: CASRPGTGAGEQYF

d_call: -
j_call: TRBJ1-6
clone_size: many
v_call: TRBV9
cdr3_nt: TGTGCCAGCAGCGTCGGTCGGACAGAGAATTCACCCCTCCACTTT
cdr3_aa: CASSVGRTENSPLHF

d_call: -
j_call: TRBJ2-3
clone_size: -
v_call: TRBV7-6
cdr3_nt: TGTGCCAGCAGCTCTACACGGATCACAGATACGCAGTATTTT
cdr3_aa: CASSSTRITDTQYF

d_call: -
j_call: TRBJ1-5
clone_size: once
v_call: TRBV19
cdr3_nt: TGTGCCAGTAGCCTAATAGGGAGCAATCAGCCCCAGCATTTT
cdr3_aa: CASSLIGSNQPQHF

d_call: -
j_call: TRBJ2-2
clone_size: -
v_call: TRBV5-6
cdr3_nt: TGTGCCAGCAGCTTGGAAGCAAGGGAGCTGTTTTTT
cdr3_aa: CASSLEARELFF

d_call: -
j_call: TRBJ1-2
clone_size: -
v_call: TRBV28
cdr3_nt: TGTGCCAGCAGTTTACGGGGCAGGGTTGTCTATGGCTACACCTTC
cdr3_aa: CASSLRGRVVYGYTF

d_call: -
j_call: TRBJ2-2
clone_size: -
v_call: TRBV6-4
cdr3_nt: TGTGCCAGCAGACCGGGACTTCACACCGGGGAGCTGTTTTTT
cdr3_aa: CASRPGLHTGELFF

d_call: -
j_call: TRBJ2-7
clone_size: -
v_call: TRBV7-9
cdr3_nt: TGTGCCAGCAGCTTAGGTACCTACGAGCAGTACTTC
cdr3_aa: CASSLGTYEQYF

d_call: TRBD2
j_call: TRBJ2-7
clone_size: -
v_call: TRBV6-6
cdr3_nt: TGTGCCAGCAAGTGGGCTAGCGGATCCTACGAGCAGTACTTC
cdr3_aa: CASKWASGSYEQYF

d_call: TRBD1
j_call: TRBJ2-7
clone_size: -
v_call: TRBV5-1
cdr3_nt: TGCGCCAGCAGCCCGGGACAGACCCAGCTGTACTTC
cdr3_aa: CASSPGQTQLYF

d_call: -
j_call: TRBJ1-1
clone_size: -
v_call: TRBV5-1
cdr3_nt: TGCGCCAGCAGCGCCTACAGGGAGAACACTGAAGCTTTCTTT
cdr3_aa: CASSAYRENTEAFF

d_call: -
j_call: TRBJ1-5
clone_size: -
v_call: TRBV2
cdr3_nt: TGTGCCAGCAGGAGGGACAACAATCAGCCCCAGCATTTT
cdr3_aa: CASRRDNNQPQHF

d_call: -
j_call: TRBJ2-1
clone_size: few
v_call: TRBV11-2
cdr3_nt: TGTGCCAGCAGCTTAGGCAAAGGGAAACCCTACAATGAGCAGTTCTTC
cdr3_aa: CASSLGKGKPYNEQFF

d_call: -
j_call: TRBJ1-6
clone_size: -
v_call: TRBV7-9
cdr3_nt: TGTGCCAGCAGCTTCGGCCTTGGGGGGAATGCCTATAATTCACCCCTCCACTTT
cdr3_aa: CASSFGLGGNAYNSPLHF

d_call: -
j_call: TRBJ2-1
clone_size: -
v_call: TRBV11-3
cdr3_nt: TGTGCCAGCAGCTTAGAGGGGGGCTTGGAGCAGTTCTTC
cdr3_aa: CASSLEGGLEQFF

d_call: -
j_call: TRBJ2-1
clone_size: -
v_call: TRBV19
cdr3_nt: TGTGCCAGTTGCCCCTGGGACGGCAATGAGCAGTTCTTC
cdr3_aa: CASCPWDGNEQFF

d_call: -
j_call: TRBJ2-7
clone_size: -
v_call: TRBV7-2
cdr3_nt: TGTGCCAGCAGCATTGTGGGCAGCTCCTACGAGCAGTACTTC
cdr3_aa: CASSIVGSSYEQYF

d_call: -
j_call: TRBJ1-2
clone_size: -
v_call: TRBV11-2
cdr3_nt: TGTGCCAGCAGCTTATGGGCGGGGGAGTATGGCTACACCTTC
cdr3_aa: CASSLWAGEYGYTF

d_call: TRBD1
j_call: TRBJ1-2
clone_size: -
v_call: TRBV6-1
cdr3_nt: TGTGCCAGCAGCACAGGGGCGTATGGCTACACCTTC
cdr3_aa: CASSTGAYGYTF

d_call: TRBD1
j_call: TRBJ2-7
clone_size: few
v_call: TRBV6-5
cdr3_nt: TGTGCCAGCAGTTACTCGACAGGGGGCGAGCAGTACTTC
cdr3_aa: CASSYSTGGEQYF